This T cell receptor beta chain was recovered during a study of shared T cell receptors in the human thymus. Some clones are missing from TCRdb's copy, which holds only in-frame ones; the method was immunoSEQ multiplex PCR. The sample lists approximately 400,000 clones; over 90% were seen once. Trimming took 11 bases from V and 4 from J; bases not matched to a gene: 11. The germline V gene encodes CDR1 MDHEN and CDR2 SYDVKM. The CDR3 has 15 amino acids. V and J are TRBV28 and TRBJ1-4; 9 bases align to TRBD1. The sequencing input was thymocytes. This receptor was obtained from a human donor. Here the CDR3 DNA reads TGTGCCGCCGGGACAGGGAGGTGGGATAATGAAAAACTGTTTTTT. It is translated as CAAGTGRWDNEKLFF. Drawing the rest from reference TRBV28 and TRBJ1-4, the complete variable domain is DVKVTQSSRYLVKRTGEKVFLECVQDMDHENMFWYRQDPGLGLRLIYFSYDVKMKEKGDIPEGYSVSREKKERFSLILESASTNQTSMYLCAAGTGRWDNEKLFFGSGTQLSVL.